What follows are 20 T cell receptor beta chains derived from one specimen sequenced in a study of CD8 T cells in Susac syndrome. After extraction with the RNeasy kit, roughly 0.45 to 1 ug of the RNA was reverse transcribed using random hexamers. TCRdb used MiXCR to reprocess the immunoSEQ multiplex PCR reads, holding one entry per CDR3 protein. Of more than 80,000 distinct CDR3 sequences listed, roughly 94% are singletons. Sequencing input: CD8+ T cells from PBMCs. These receptors were obtained from a human donor with Susac syndrome.

V is TRBV5-1 and J is TRBJ2-3, with 12 bases matching TRBD2. V shed 4 bases and J 3 bases; nucleotides not matched to a gene: 15. Germline V gene data show CDR1 as SGHRS and CDR2 as YFSETQ. This CDR3 has 19 amino acids. The CDR3 loop reads CASSPLPSSGGAGTDTQYF. CDR3 bases: TGCGCCAGCAGCCCACTCCCTTCTAGCGGGGGGGCAGGAACAGATACGCAGTATTTT.

J is TRBJ2-7 and V is TRBV13; 10 nucleotides match TRBD1. The CDR3 is 14 residues long. CDR1 and CDR2 (germline): PRHDT, FYEKMQ (reference sequence). The V gene end was trimmed by 5 bases and the J gene end by 4 bases; junction bases not matched to a gene: 5. The CDR3 DNA reads TGTGCCAGCAGCCCGGGACAGGGGAAATACGAGCAGTACTTC. The encoded protein is CASSPGQGKYEQYF. Combining the CDR3 with reference TRBV13 and TRBJ2-7 gives the whole variable domain AAGVIQSPRHLIKEKRETATLKCYPIPRHDTVYWYQQGPGQDPQFLISFYEKMQSDKGSIPDRFSAQQFSDYHSELNMSSLELGDSALYFCASSPGQGKYEQYFGPGTRLTVT.

This clonotype came up once. The junction and the germline gene differ at one end; a read error may be behind it. The chain carries TRBV9 and TRBJ1-1, with 7 bases identical to TRBD1. Per germline, CDR1 SGDLS and CDR2 YYNGEE. The CDR3 length is 15 residues. CDR3 loop: CASSVEGRGNAEAFF. As DNA, the CDR3 is TGTGCCAGCAGCGTAGAGGGCAGGGGGAACGCTGAAGCTTTCTTT. The full variable domain, rest sourced from reference TRBV9 and TRBJ1-1, is DSGVTQTPKHLITATGQRVTLRCSPRSGDLSVYWYQQSLDQGLQFLIQYYNGEERAKGNILERFSAQQFPDLHSELNLSSLELGDSALYFCASSVEGRGNAEAFFGQGTRLTVV.

This clonotype was seen only once. The V gene is TRBV15, the J gene TRBJ1-1; D is perhaps TRBD1 (5 bases). Germline lookup yields CDR1 LNHNV and CDR2 YYDKDF (reference sequence). The CDR3 extends over 14 amino acids. Trimming removed 4 bases at V and 1 base at J, with 10 bases between. The CDR3 nucleotides read TGTGCCACCAGCACCAGGGTGGGGAACACTGAAGCTTTCTTT. This codes for CATSTRVGNTEAFF.

The chain couples TRBV20-1 to TRBJ2-3, with D tentatively TRBD1 or TRBD2 (6 bases each). In germline, CDR1 is DFQATT, CDR2 SNEGSKA (reference sequence). Trimming removed 6 bases at V and 5 bases at J, with 21 bases between. This CDR3 spans 15 amino acids. CDR3 residues: CSARGGTVAGDTQYF. As DNA, the CDR3 is TGCAGTGCCAGGGGCGGGACGGTGGCGGGAGATACGCAGTATTTT.

The chain couples TRBV5-1 to TRBJ2-1; no definite D call. Germline CDR1 is SGHRS and CDR2 is YFSETQ. This CDR3 spans 14 amino acids. V was pared by 2 bases and J by 8 bases, with 14 bases between. The CDR3 sequence: CASSLYLAGDEQFF. CDR3 DNA sequence: TGCGCCAGCAGCTTATACCTCGCCGGCGATGAGCAGTTCTTC.

In DNA form, the CDR3 reads TGTGCCAGCAGTTCGACAGGGTATGGCTACACCTTC. Encoded protein: CASSSTGYGYTF. The V and J genes are TRBV27 and TRBJ1-2; TRBD1 matches 7 bases. This CDR3 has 12 residues. Germline V gives CDR1 MNHEY, CDR2 SMNVEV (reference sequence). The junction had 1 base not matched to a gene; V was cut back by 4 bases and J by 5 bases.

The rearrangement links TRBV25-1 to TRBJ1-2; D is possibly TRBD1 (5 bases). Trimming pared 1 base from V and 6 bases from J, leaving 15 bases between. Germline loops: CDR1 MGHDK, CDR2 SYGVNS. The CDR3 runs 15 residues. CDR3: CASSESPESGDGYTF. The CDR3 DNA sequence: TGTGCCAGCAGTGAATCCCCGGAGTCGGGGGATGGCTACACCTTC.

This chain connects TRBV4-2 to TRBJ2-3; TRBD2 aligns across 12 bases. J gave up 5 bases and V 0 bases, and 12 bases lay outside the gene matches. Germline V CDR1 and CDR2: LGHNA, YNFKEQ. This CDR3 comprises 19 residues. The CDR3 spells CASSQDLAGGAGAKDTQYF. The CDR3, as DNA: TGTGCCAGCAGCCAAGATCTAGCGGGGGGGGCTGGGGCCAAAGATACGCAGTATTTT.

V gene TRBV7-6 combines with J gene TRBJ2-1; 7 bases line up with TRBD2. CDR3 length: 15 amino acids. Trimming cost V 0 bases and J 5 bases; bases outside gene matches: 4. Germline CDR1 reads SGHVS; CDR2 reads FNYEAQ. For the CDR3, the DNA is TGTGCCAGCAGCTTAGCGGGGGGAGGGAACAATGAGCAGTTCTTC. It yields the protein CASSLAGGGNNEQFF.

The genes are TRBV25-1 and TRBJ1-1; no firm D call. The ends were cut back, 3 bases at V and 6 bases at J, with 8 bases in the middle. The CDR3 has 12 amino acids. CDR1 MGHDK and CDR2 SYGVNS come from the germline V gene. CDR3 bases: TGTGCCAGCAGTGAGGGTTTGGCTGAAGCTTTCTTT. It is translated as CASSEGLAEAFF.

V usage is TRBV20-1 and J usage is TRBJ1-5; a possible D gene is TRBD1 (5 bases). This CDR3 comprises 13 residues. Germline assignment: CDR1 DFQATT and CDR2 SNEGSKA (reference sequence). Trimming removed 6 bases at V and 0 bases at J, with 9 bases between. The CDR3 region is CSARDGSNQPQHF. Written as DNA, the CDR3 is TGCAGTGCGAGGGACGGTAGCAATCAGCCCCAGCATTTT.

The chain is built from TRBV2 and TRBJ2-3; D is ambiguous. Germline CDR1 and CDR2: SNHLY and FYNNEI. The V gene lost 7 bases and the J gene lost 6 bases, with 8 bases spanning the gap. CDR3 length: 11 amino acids. CDR3 nucleotide sequence: TGTGCCAGCATCCTGTCCGATACGCAGTATTTT. Translating it yields CASILSDTQYF. The variable domain in full, completed from reference TRBV2 and TRBJ2-3, reads EPEVTQTPSHQVTQMGQEVILRCVPISNHLYFYWYRQILGQKVEFLVSFYNNEISEKSEIFDDQFSVERPDGSNFTLKIRSTKLEDSAMYFCASILSDTQYFGPGTRLTVL.

This chain links TRBV19 with TRBJ1-5; D possibly corresponds to TRBD1 (5 bases). Germline V gene data show CDR1 as LNHDA and CDR2 as SQIVND (reference sequence). The CDR3 totals 12 residues. V was shortened by 7 bases and J by 3 bases, with 7 bases between the two germline ends. The CDR3 region has the DNA TGTGCCAGTACGGACAACAATCAGCCCCAGCATTTT. Translated, it gives CASTDNNQPQHF.

The V and J genes are TRBV12-5 and TRBJ2-3; 11 positions match TRBD2. The V segment lost 5 bases and the J segment 4 bases; nucleotides outside the gene matches: 2. The CDR3 extends over 14 amino acids. Germline CDR1 reads LGHNT; CDR2 reads FRNRAP. CDR3 bases: TGTGCTAGTGGTGATAGCGGGGGGGCAGATACGCAGTATTTT. This sequence encodes CASGDSGGADTQYF.

In nucleotides, the CDR3 is TGCGCCAGCAGCCGGACAGGGAGCGAGCAGTACTTC. This sequence encodes CASSRTGSEQYF. The rearrangement links TRBV4-1 to TRBJ2-7; TRBD1 matches at 8 bases. The CDR3 length is 12 residues. The trim removed 4 bases at V and 6 bases at J, leaving 2 bases unmatched. Germline V CDR1 and CDR2: MGHRA, YSYEKL.

The chain carries TRBV20-1 and TRBJ1-1; D ambiguous. This CDR3 region has 11 residues. The germline V gene encodes CDR1 DFQATT and CDR2 SNEGSKA (reference sequence). V gave up 3 bases and J gave up 6 bases, with 8 bases separating them. The DNA of the CDR3 is TGCAGTGCTAGTTACAGTTCTGAAGCTTTCTTT. Translation: CSASYSSEAFF.

This clonotype was counted only a few times. The chain uses TRBV4-3 and TRBJ2-1, with TRBD2 matching over 7 bases. Germline values: CDR1 LGHNA, CDR2 YSLEER. V was pared by 0 bases and J by 2 bases, with 4 bases of the junction left unmatched. The CDR3 length is 16 residues. CDR3 nucleotide sequence: TGCGCCAGCAGCCAAGATTATGGGGGGGCCTACAATGAGCAGTTCTTC. This encodes CASSQDYGGAYNEQFF.

This sequence joins TRBV19 and TRBJ2-1, with 7 bases matching TRBD2. CDR1 LNHDA and CDR2 SQIVND come from the germline V gene (reference sequence). The length of the CDR3 is 13 residues. Germline trimming cut 7 bases from V and 2 bases from J; bases unmatched to any gene: 2. CDR3 sequence: CASTGTTYNEQFF. The CDR3 DNA reads as TGTGCCAGTACCGGGACTACCTACAATGAGCAGTTCTTC.

The V gene is TRBV27, the J gene TRBJ2-1; 7 bases are a match to TRBD1. The length of the CDR3 is 15 residues. The germline V gene has CDR1 MNHEY and CDR2 SMNVEV (reference sequence). J gave up 0 bases and V 6 bases, and 5 bases lay outside the gene matches. CDR3 loop: CASSATGNSYNEQFF. The CDR3 nucleotides read TGTGCCAGCAGCGCGACAGGGAACTCCTACAATGAGCAGTTCTTC.